Included here is one T cell receptor (beta chain) sequence, with context. The V gene end was trimmed by 0 bases and the J gene end by 7 bases; junction bases not matched to a gene: 8. Germline values: CDR1 MGHRA, CDR2 YSYEKL. This CDR3 is 15 amino acids long. This sample stems from a study of blood T cell repertoires in COVID-19. At the level of the study: Acute and convalescent COVID-19 specimens originated in the United States, Italy and Spain.

TCRdb keeps only in-frame clones here, not all; method: immunoSEQ multiplex PCR. Found here are about 45,000 clones, roughly 90% of them singletons; the top ten hold around 5.3%. The TCR sequence derives from a human donor in a cohort sampled during active COVID-19. The sequenced material came from peripheral blood. The chain is built from TRBV4-1 and TRBJ1-2, with 7 bases matching TRBD1. The CDR3: CASSQDLGQVAGYTF. CDR3 in DNA: TGCGCCAGCAGCCAAGATCTAGGACAGGTTGCTGGCTACACCTTC.